The rows below give T cell receptor beta chains drawn from one sample of a study of T cell responses to AZD1222 COVID-19 vaccine. Sequencing used immunoSEQ multiplex PCR; TCRdb keeps in-frame clones, though not all of them. Here the sample spans about 170,000 clones, 90% being singletons. The starting material was peripheral blood, obtained on day 0 of AZD1222 vaccination. These receptors were taken from an adult in good health. Each CDR3 is given with its conserved first and last residue. The order of the fields is clone size, D gene, J gene, V gene, CDR3 protein, CDR3 DNA. D genes are given only for firm matches. Size is stated for part of the rows, as once, few or many counts, or as a class when the clone is expanded.

clone_size: hyperexpanded; d_call: -; j_call: TRBJ1-5; v_call: TRBV19; cdr3_aa: CASSISSEVTRPQHF; cdr3_nt: TGTGCCAGTAGTATTTCGTCAGAAGTTACCCGGCCCCAGCATTTT
clone_size: -; d_call: -; j_call: TRBJ2-1; v_call: TRBV19; cdr3_aa: CASSIGGLYNEQFF; cdr3_nt: TGTGCCAGTAGTATAGGCGGACTATACAATGAGCAGTTCTTC
clone_size: -; d_call: TRBD1; j_call: TRBJ2-2; v_call: TRBV13; cdr3_aa: CASSHGTGVTGELFF; cdr3_nt: TGTGCCAGCAGCCACGGGACAGGGGTCACCGGGGAGCTGTTTTTT
clone_size: -; d_call: -; j_call: TRBJ1-3; v_call: TRBV7-3; cdr3_aa: CASSLGGGGNTIYF; cdr3_nt: TGTGCCAGCAGCTTAGGAGGAGGGGGAAACACCATATATTTT
clone_size: once; d_call: -; j_call: TRBJ2-5; v_call: TRBV11-2; cdr3_aa: CASSSGQLKQETQYF; cdr3_nt: TGTGCCAGCAGCTCTGGACAGCTGAAACAAGAGACCCAGTACTTC
clone_size: -; d_call: -; j_call: TRBJ2-1; v_call: TRBV3-1/TRBV3-2; cdr3_aa: CASSQDNDNEQFF; cdr3_nt: TGTGCCAGCAGCCAAGATAACGACAATGAGCAGTTCTTC
clone_size: -; d_call: -; j_call: TRBJ1-3; v_call: TRBV5-4; cdr3_aa: CASSLSGTGYTGNTIYF; cdr3_nt: TGTGCCAGCAGCTTATCCGGCACAGGTTATACTGGAAACACCATATATTTT
clone_size: -; d_call: -; j_call: TRBJ2-1; v_call: TRBV7-3; cdr3_aa: CASSLGLKNEQFF; cdr3_nt: TGTGCCAGCAGCTTAGGGTTAAAGAATGAGCAGTTCTTC
clone_size: -; d_call: TRBD2; j_call: TRBJ2-1; v_call: TRBV19; cdr3_aa: CASSILAGGPSYNEQFF; cdr3_nt: TGTGCCAGTAGTATATTAGCGGGGGGGCCCTCCTACAATGAGCAGTTCTTC
clone_size: -; d_call: TRBD2; j_call: TRBJ2-2; v_call: TRBV7-9; cdr3_aa: CASSATSGGNTGELFF; cdr3_nt: TGTGCCAGCAGCGCGACTAGCGGGGGGAACACCGGGGAGCTGTTTTTT
clone_size: -; d_call: -; j_call: TRBJ2-5; v_call: TRBV21-1; cdr3_aa: CASSKGGRRAYLQETQYF; cdr3_nt: TGTGCCAGCAGCAAAGGGGGGAGGAGGGCCTATCTCCAAGAGACCCAGTACTTC
clone_size: -; d_call: TRBD2; j_call: TRBJ2-2; v_call: TRBV27; cdr3_aa: CASRPSGGGTGELFF; cdr3_nt: TGTGCCAGCCGGCCGTCGGGGGGGGGCACCGGGGAGCTGTTTTTT
clone_size: -; d_call: -; j_call: TRBJ2-3; v_call: TRBV5-4; cdr3_aa: CASSFSHGADTQYF; cdr3_nt: TGTGCCAGCAGCTTTTCTCATGGTGCAGATACGCAGTATTTT
clone_size: -; d_call: -; j_call: TRBJ1-3; v_call: TRBV18; cdr3_aa: CASSPLEGFSGNTIYF; cdr3_nt: TGTGCCAGCTCACCACTTGAGGGGTTCTCTGGAAACACCATATATTTT
clone_size: -; d_call: TRBD2; j_call: TRBJ2-2; v_call: TRBV4-2; cdr3_aa: CASSQAASGDTGELFF; cdr3_nt: TGTGCCAGCAGCCAAGCGGCTAGCGGGGACACCGGGGAGCTGTTTTTT
clone_size: -; d_call: -; j_call: TRBJ1-2; v_call: TRBV11-2; cdr3_aa: CASSYPGSPYGYTF; cdr3_nt: TGTGCCAGCAGCTACCCGGGATCCCCATATGGCTACACCTTC
clone_size: -; d_call: -; j_call: TRBJ2-7; v_call: TRBV6-6; cdr3_aa: CASREQGGSSYEQYF; cdr3_nt: TGTGCCAGCAGAGAACAGGGGGGGAGCTCCTACGAGCAGTACTTC
clone_size: -; d_call: -; j_call: TRBJ1-3; v_call: TRBV6-5; cdr3_aa: CASSRNRDSGNTIYF; cdr3_nt: TGTGCCAGCAGTCGCAACAGGGACTCTGGAAACACCATATATTTT
clone_size: -; d_call: TRBD1; j_call: TRBJ1-2; v_call: TRBV3-1/TRBV3-2; cdr3_aa: CASSGRGLSSYGYTF; cdr3_nt: TGTGCCAGCAGCGGCAGGGGGCTTTCCAGTTATGGCTACACCTTC
clone_size: -; d_call: TRBD2; j_call: TRBJ2-3; v_call: TRBV7-3; cdr3_aa: CASSFGTSGTDTQYF; cdr3_nt: TGTGCCAGCAGCTTCGGGACTAGCGGCACAGATACGCAGTATTTT